This TCR beta chain was sequenced for a study of graft-versus-host responses after intestinal transplantation. Across the study: Multivisceral, liver-intestinal, or isolated intestinal transplants were performed in recipients.

Germline V gene data show CDR1 as SGHDN and CDR2 as FVKESK. V was clipped by 1 base and J by 5 bases, with 14 bases between them. The CDR3 runs 15 residues. Libraries were prepared by immunoSEQ multiplex PCR; TCRdb keeps only in-frame clonotypes and omits some of them. Of fewer than 120,000 clones listed, roughly 95% were seen once; the top ten hold roughly 0.5%. Turning to this clone: Its specificity is unknown.

Study-level findings and limits: GvH clones were identified in recipient marrow, with some first appearing in ileum or blood.

V is TRBV14 and J is TRBJ2-5, with D possibly TRBD2 on 6 matching bases. The TCR sequence derives from a human donor who received an intestinal transplant. The sequenced sample was unstimulated CD8+ T cells sorted from spleen or lymph node cells, obtained before intestinal transplant. DNA of the CDR3: TGTGCCAGCAGCCAAGGGACCAGCCGGGGGGAGACCCAGTACTTC. Protein: CASSQGTSRGETQYF.